Presented here are 26 T cell receptor beta chains from one specimen sequenced in a study of identifying expanded T cells in peripheral blood. Repertoires were generated with immunoSEQ multiplex PCR, while TCRdb's copy carries only in-frame clones and drops some. The sample lists over 45,000 clones; roughly four fifths were seen once. Sequenced material: blood. These receptors were taken from a person aged 18 to 75 in good health.

This chain connects TRBV4-3 to TRBJ2-3; either TRBD1 or TRBD2 may fit D (5 bases each). The ends were cut back, 1 base at V and 2 bases at J, with 19 bases in the middle. The V gene's germline CDR1 is LGHNA and CDR2 YSLEER. There are 18 residues in the CDR3. The CDR3 loop is CASSQAHPQGVDTDTQYF. The CDR3 nucleotides are TGCGCCAGCAGCCAAGCTCACCCTCAGGGAGTGGACACAGATACGCAGTATTTT.

The chain couples TRBV19 to TRBJ1-2; D gene uncertain. The V gene lost 10 bases and the J gene lost 0 bases, with 12 bases spanning the gap. From germline, CDR1 is LNHDA and CDR2 SQIVND (reference sequence). The CDR3 is made up of 13 amino acids. The CDR3 spells CATSPNSNYGYTF. The DNA for the CDR3 is TGTGCCACCAGTCCCAATTCTAACTATGGCTACACCTTC.

The chain carries TRBV5-5 and TRBJ1-1; D is undetermined. Per the germline V gene, CDR1 is SGHKS and CDR2 is YYEKEE (reference sequence). There are 14 residues in the CDR3. With 0 bases removed from V and 6 bases from J, the gap between germline ends came to 12 bases. CDR3 amino acids: CASSLDGYSPEAFF. The CDR3 nucleotides read TGTGCCAGCAGCTTGGACGGGTACTCCCCTGAAGCTTTCTTT.

The chain links TRBV6-5 to TRBJ1-2; D might be TRBD1 (5 bases). Germline V CDR1 and CDR2: MNHEY, SVGAGI. The V end lost 6 bases, the J end lost 0 bases, and 14 bases lay between the germline ends. CDR3 length equals 15 residues. CDR3: CASRDDRSSNYGYTF. The CDR3 DNA sequence: TGTGCCAGCAGGGATGACAGAAGTTCTAACTATGGCTACACCTTC.

This chain joins TRBV5-4 and TRBJ1-2, with TRBD1 matching 8 bases. The length of the CDR3 is 16 residues. In germline, CDR1 is SGHNT, CDR2 YYREEE (reference sequence). The V and J ends lost 4 bases and 0 bases, in that order; junction bases with no gene match: 8. CDR3 nucleotides: TGTGCCAGCAGCGCCCGGGACAGGCCAGCTAACTATGGCTACACCTTC. As protein: CASSARDRPANYGYTF.

V gene TRBV12-1 combines with J gene TRBJ1-2. TRBV12-1 is noted as a pseudogene. This CDR3 contains 10 residues. In DNA form, the CDR3 reads TGTGCCGGACCCAGATATGGCTACACCTTC. This translates into CAGPRYGYTF.

The chain couples TRBV10-3 to TRBJ2-7; D unresolved. CDR3 length: 14 residues. V lost 0 bases, J lost 6 bases, and 12 bases lay in between. Germline V gene lookup returns CDR1 ENHRY and CDR2 SYGVKD. CDR3 in amino acids: CAISESSRPGEQYF. CDR3 nucleotide sequence: TGTGCCATCAGTGAGTCGAGTAGGCCGGGCGAGCAGTACTTC.

The V call is TRBV6-4, the J call TRBJ2-3, with 9 bases fitting TRBD2. CDR3 size: 16 residues. The germline gives CDR1 MRHNA, CDR2 SNTAGT. After removal of 0 bases from V and 8 bases from J, the junction contained 9 bases not matched to a gene. In nucleotides, the CDR3 is TGTGCCAGCAGTGACTCTGGCGGGGGGGCCTCGAGTACGCAGTATTTT. It translates to CASSDSGGGASSTQYF.

The chain employs TRBV6-1 and TRBJ2-7, with TRBD1 matching 7 bases. V was clipped by 8 bases and J by 0 bases; unmatched bases: 4. This CDR3 contains 13 residues. Germline V gene sequence: CDR1 MNHNS, CDR2 SASEGT. CDR3 coding DNA: TGTGCCAGCGGACAGGCCAGCTCCTACGAGCAGTACGTC. It translates to CASGQASSYEQYV.

V and J are TRBV6-5 and TRBJ2-1; tentatively, D is TRBD2 (6 bases). Trimming left V 5 bases short and J 7 bases short, with 15 bases between. From germline, CDR1 is MNHEY and CDR2 SVGAGI. CDR3 length: 14 amino acids. CDR3 nucleotides: TGTGCCAGCAGTCTCCCAGGGAGGATAAATGAGCAGTTCTTC. It translates to CASSLPGRINEQFF.

This clone was detected only once. This chain uses TRBV6-6 with TRBJ1-4; D not resolved. Per germline, CDR1 MNHNY and CDR2 SVGAGI (reference sequence). Trimming removed 8 bases at V and 5 bases at J, with 15 bases between. This CDR3 is built from 14 residues. CDR3 DNA: TGTGCCAGCTCCAAGTCCGGAATGAATGAAAAACTGTTTTTT. It is translated as CASSKSGMNEKLFF.

The chain couples TRBV10-3 to TRBJ2-2, with D tentatively TRBD1 or TRBD2 (5 bases each). V lost 11 bases to trimming and J lost 7 bases, with 29 bases between them. The CDR3 length is 17 residues. From germline, CDR1 is ENHRY and CDR2 SYGVKD. The CDR3 is CADIWGLSWWLGGELFF. CDR3 bases: TGTGCCGACATTTGGGGGTTGAGCTGGTGGTTGGGCGGGGAGCTGTTTTTT.

The chain is built from TRBV18 and TRBJ2-1; the match to TRBD2 covers 9 bases. V shed 3 bases and J 0 bases; nucleotides not matched to a gene: 12. This CDR3 is 19 amino acids long. Germline values: CDR1 KGHSH, CDR2 LQKENI. CDR3 nucleotide sequence: TGTGCCAGCTCACCGACGTACCGAATTAGCGGGAGCTCCTACAATGAGCAGTTCTTC. Residues: CASSPTYRISGSSYNEQFF.

The V call is TRBV19, the J call TRBJ1-2; TRBD1 matches 7 bases. The CDR3 is 13 residues long. Trimming at V came to 2 bases and at J to 6 bases, leaving 3 bases not matched to a gene. In germline, CDR1 is LNHDA, CDR2 SQIVND (reference sequence). CDR3 bases: TGTGCCAGTAGTATATTACAGGGGAATGGCTACACCTTC. Protein product: CASSILQGNGYTF.

This chain uses TRBV5-4 with TRBJ2-5; perhaps TRBD1 as D (6 bases). This CDR3 spans 14 amino acids. V lost 4 bases and J 4 bases, leaving 14 bases between the germline ends. Per germline, CDR1 SGHNT and CDR2 YYREEE (reference sequence). The CDR3 protein is CASSLQGGGETQYF. Written as DNA, the CDR3 is TGTGCCAGCAGCCTACAGGGTGGGGGAGAGACCCAGTACTTC.

This chain uses TRBV5-1 with TRBJ1-3; D is possibly TRBD1 (5 bases). Germline V gene lookup returns CDR1 SGHRS and CDR2 YFSETQ. The CDR3 is 21 amino acids. The ends were cut back, 4 bases at V and 4 bases at J, with 33 bases in the middle. CDR3 sequence: CASSRSSMGTQFSTSGNTIYF. The DNA of the CDR3 is TGCGCCAGCAGCCGAAGCTCTATGGGGACCCAATTCTCTACTTCAGGAAACACCATATATTTT.

This clone was counted a few times. The chain recombines TRBV19 with TRBJ2-2; D may be TRBD1 or TRBD2 (5 bases each). From germline, CDR1 is LNHDA and CDR2 SQIVND (reference sequence). CDR3 length: 14 residues. The V and J ends lost 3 bases and 2 bases respectively, with 7 bases between them. CDR3 coding DNA: TGTGCCAGTAGTATGGGACCTAACACCGGGGAGCTGTTTTTT. It codes for CASSMGPNTGELFF.

The chain joins TRBV6-6 to TRBJ1-1; perhaps TRBD1 as D (5 bases). Germline lookup yields CDR1 MNHNY and CDR2 SVGAGI (reference sequence). The CDR3 runs 15 residues. V lost 1 base, J lost 1 base, and 10 bases lay in between. Here the CDR3 DNA reads TGTGCCAGCAGTTACTGGGGACCGCCGAACACTGAAGCTTTCTTT. This codes for CASSYWGPPNTEAFF.

The rearrangement joins TRBV21-1 to TRBJ2-7; the DNA was not compared with TRBD1, the D call given in the table. TRBV21-1 is given as a pseudogene. This CDR3 is built from 15 residues. The CDR3, as DNA: TGTGCCAGCAGACTTTCCCGGGACAGGGGTAGGGAGCAGTACGTC. Protein product: CASRLSRDRGREQYV.

In DNA form, the CDR3 reads TGTGCCAGCAGCCCCGCGGAGCAGAGCTCCTACAATGAGCAGTTCTTC. Translated: CASSPAEQSSYNEQFF. The chain has TRBV7-9 and TRBJ2-1; D call uncertain. The CDR3 totals 16 residues. Per germline, CDR1 SEHNR and CDR2 FQNEAQ (reference sequence). Trimming stripped 5 bases from V and 0 bases from J, with 14 bases between.

The chain combines TRBV10-3 with TRBJ1-2; D ambiguous. CDR3 size: 13 residues. Germline CDR1 is ENHRY and CDR2 is SYGVKD. V lost 4 bases to trimming and J lost 0 bases, with 6 bases between them. CDR3 sequence reads: CAISADSNYGYTF. The CDR3 bases are TGTGCCATCAGTGCGGACTCTAACTATGGCTACACCTTC.

The chain has TRBV10-2 and TRBJ2-5; TRBD2 is a possible D gene (6 bases). V dropped 5 bases and J dropped 5 bases, with 6 bases sitting between them. This CDR3 spans 11 amino acids. Germline V gene data show CDR1 as WSHSY and CDR2 as SAAADI. CDR3: CASSSGETQYF. The DNA for the CDR3 is TGCGCCAGCAGTAGCGGGGAGACCCAGTACTTC.

This clone was observed once. The chain links TRBV27 to TRBJ1-1; TRBD1 might be the D (6 bases). Germline V gene data show CDR1 as MNHEY and CDR2 as SMNVEV (reference sequence). With 2 bases removed from V and 4 bases from J, the gap between germline ends came to 14 bases. CDR3 length equals 15 residues. DNA of the CDR3: TGTGCCAGCAGTTTAAGTCGGGGGCCGGGCACTGAAGCTTTCTTT. Its translation is CASSLSRGPGTEAFF.

The table lists this clone with a few counts. This rearrangement joins TRBV5-1 to TRBJ2-2, with D perhaps matching TRBD1 (6 bases). Trimming shortened V by 4 bases and J by 4 bases, and 17 bases separated the two germline ends. The length of the CDR3 is 16 residues. Germline loops: CDR1 SGHRS, CDR2 YFSETQ. The DNA for the CDR3 is TGCGCCAGCAGCGGAAATCGGGACAAACCCACCGGGGAGCTGTTTTTT. Protein product: CASSGNRDKPTGELFF.

This chain uses TRBV11-2 with TRBJ2-7; 9 bases map to TRBD1. The CDR3 totals 13 residues. J was trimmed by 4 bases and V by 6 bases; bases with no gene match: 4. Per the germline V gene, CDR1 is SGHAT and CDR2 is FQNNGV. The CDR3 coding sequence is TGTGCCAGCAGACAGACAGGGGGGTACGAGCAGTACGTC. It is translated as CASRQTGGYEQYV.

This clone has just a few counts. The chain recombines TRBV28 with TRBJ1-1; D unclear. This CDR3 comprises 14 residues. Germline loops: CDR1 MDHEN, CDR2 SYDVKM. Trimming stripped 1 base from V and 3 bases from J, with 9 bases between. DNA for the CDR3: TGTGCCAGCAGTTTATCCTACCCGGACACTGAAGCTTTCTTT. As protein: CASSLSYPDTEAFF.